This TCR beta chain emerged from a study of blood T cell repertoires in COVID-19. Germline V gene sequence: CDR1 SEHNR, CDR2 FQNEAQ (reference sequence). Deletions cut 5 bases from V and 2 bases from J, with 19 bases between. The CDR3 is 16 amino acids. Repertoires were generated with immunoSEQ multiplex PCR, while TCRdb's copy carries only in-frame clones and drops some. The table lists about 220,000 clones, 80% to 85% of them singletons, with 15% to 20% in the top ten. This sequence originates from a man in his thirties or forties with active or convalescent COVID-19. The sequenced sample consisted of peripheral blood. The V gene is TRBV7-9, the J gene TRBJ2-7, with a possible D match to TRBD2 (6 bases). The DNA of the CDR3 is TGTGCCAGCAGCCTCCGGGACTCTATGTCGCCCTACGAGCAGTACTTC. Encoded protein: CASSLRDSMSPYEQYF.